A selection of T cell receptor beta chains follows, all from one sample in a study of T cells in Graves' hyperthyroidism and ophthalmopathy. A single record per CDR3 protein comes from TCRdb applying MiXCR to the multiplex PCR reads. Of 700,000 to 850,000 distinct CDR3 sequences listed, around a third are singletons. Sequences were obtained from blood. These TCRs come from a woman aged 40-49 years with Graves' hyperthyroidism. CDR3s include the opening cysteine and the closing phenylalanine or tryptophan. Fields, in order: clone size, V gene, D gene, J gene, CDR3 protein, CDR3 DNA. D genes are given only for firm matches. Where a row states a size, it is once, few, many or the class of an expanded clone; other rows omit it.

size: many
V: TRBV7-9
D: .
J: TRBJ1-4
CDR3: CASSLGLNEKLFF
DNA: TGTGCCAGCAGCTTGGGATTGAATGAAAAACTGTTTTTT

size: .
V: TRBV10-3
D: TRBD1
J: TRBJ1-2
CDR3: CASSASGTGGHYGYTF
DNA: TGTGCCAGCAGTGCGTCCGGGACAGGGGGCCACTATGGCTACACCTTC

size: .
V: TRBV4-3
D: .
J: TRBJ1-5
CDR3: CASSQEMQALGQPQHF
DNA: TGCGCCAGCAGCCAAGAGATGCAAGCTCTAGGACAGCCCCAGCATTTT

size: many
V: TRBV15
D: TRBD1
J: TRBJ2-2
CDR3: CATSRDSPGDRGLFF
DNA: TGTGCCACCAGCAGAGATTCCCCTGGGGACAGGGGCCTGTTTTTT

size: many
V: TRBV7-2
D: .
J: TRBJ1-2
CDR3: CASSSPGTPYGYTF
DNA: TGTGCCAGCAGCTCACCGGGGACCCCCTATGGCTACACCTTC

size: .
V: TRBV7-9
D: .
J: TRBJ1-1
CDR3: CAIPIARENTEAFF
DNA: TGTGCCATACCCATAGCCAGGGAGAACACTGAAGCTTTCTTT

size: few
V: TRBV25-1
D: .
J: TRBJ2-7
CDR3: CASSESQGTYEQYF
DNA: TGTGCCAGCAGTGAATCCCAGGGTACCTACGAGCAGTACTTC

size: many
V: TRBV19
D: TRBD1
J: TRBJ2-7
CDR3: CASRDSWTYEQYF
DNA: TGTGCCAGCCGGGACAGCTGGACCTACGAGCAGTACTTC

size: few
V: TRBV19
D: .
J: TRBJ2-3
CDR3: CASSIGLAMADTQYF
DNA: TGTGCCAGTAGTATTGGGCTAGCGATGGCAGATACGCAGTATTTT

size: .
V: TRBV19
D: TRBD1
J: TRBJ1-2
CDR3: CATRTGLHGYTF
DNA: TGTGCCACCAGGACAGGGCTCCATGGCTACACCTTC

size: .
V: TRBV4-3
D: TRBD2
J: TRBJ2-2
CDR3: CASSPLAATVPPGELFF
DNA: TGCGCCAGCAGCCCTCTAGCGGCTACAGTCCCCCCCGGGGAGCTGTTTTTT

size: many
V: TRBV19
D: .
J: TRBJ1-1
CDR3: CASSKGLGYTEAFF
DNA: TGTGCCAGTAGCAAGGGCCTAGGCTACACTGAAGCTTTCTTT

size: .
V: TRBV7-3
D: .
J: TRBJ1-1
CDR3: CASSLGSPTGRWNTEAFF
DNA: TGTGCCAGCAGCTTAGGTTCGCCCACCGGTCGATGGAACACTGAAGCTTTCTTT

size: many
V: TRBV9
D: TRBD1
J: TRBJ1-6
CDR3: CASSVGTGLNSPLHF
DNA: TGTGCCAGCAGCGTAGGGACAGGACTAAATTCACCCCTCCACTTT

size: many
V: TRBV9
D: TRBD1
J: TRBJ1-1
CDR3: CASSVTGGRLRTEAFF
DNA: TGTGCCAGCAGCGTTACAGGGGGCCGGTTACGCACTGAAGCTTTCTTT

size: .
V: TRBV10-3
D: .
J: TRBJ1-2
CDR3: CASSESGQGYGYTF
DNA: TGTGCCAGCAGTGAGTCGGGCCAGGGCTATGGCTACACCTTC

size: .
V: TRBV6-1
D: .
J: TRBJ1-4
CDR3: CASSPSGGDRKLFF
DNA: TGTGCCAGCTCACCATCCGGGGGCGATAGGAAACTGTTTTTT

size: many
V: TRBV12-3/TRBV12-4
D: .
J: TRBJ1-2
CDR3: CASSWVSGSYGYTF
DNA: TGTGCCAGCAGTTGGGTATCAGGCTCCTATGGCTACACCTTC

size: many
V: TRBV5-6
D: TRBD2
J: TRBJ2-7
CDR3: CASSRPPGSGYEQYF
DNA: TGTGCCAGCAGCCGACCCCCTGGTAGCGGGTACGAGCAGTACTTC

size: few
V: TRBV7-9
D: TRBD1
J: TRBJ2-7
CDR3: CASRQGPGTGAGEQYF
DNA: TGTGCCAGCAGGCAAGGACCCGGGACAGGGGCCGGCGAGCAGTACTTC

size: many
V: TRBV29-1
D: TRBD1
J: TRBJ1-4
CDR3: CSAAAQGAGELFF
DNA: TGCAGCGCCGCGGCCCAGGGGGCGGGGGAACTGTTTTTT

size: many
V: TRBV29-1
D: .
J: TRBJ1-5
CDR3: CSVDDGVDEHF
DNA: TGCAGCGTTGACGACGGGGTAGATGAGCATTTT

size: few
V: TRBV6-5
D: .
J: TRBJ1-5
CDR3: CASSATTSNQPQHF
DNA: TGTGCCAGCAGTGCAACGACGAGCAATCAGCCCCAGCATTTT